This T cell receptor (beta chain) comes out of a study of cytotoxic CD8 clonotypes in ibrutinib-treated CLL. V lost 6 bases and J lost 4, with 13 bases in between. The CDR3 is 13 amino acids. Germline loops: CDR1 SGHTA, CDR2 FQGTGA. Using immunoSEQ multiplex PCR, the repertoire was profiled, and TCRdb retains in-frame clones only, with some absent. The sample records 65,000 to 85,000 clones, 90% being singletons. The chain carries TRBV7-3 and TRBJ2-7; the D gene is possibly TRBD1 (6 bases). This TCR was recovered from a human donor with chronic lymphocytic leukemia. The sequences come from PBMCs, collected after 12 months of ibrutinib treatment. The CDR3 nucleotides read TGTGCCAGCAGTCCTACAGGGAGATACGAGCAGTACTTC. It encodes CASSPTGRYEQYF.